This record covers a single TCR beta chain. This clonotype came up a few times. No antigen is known for it. No much larger clone is present one base from it, and per-base qualities are unavailable. These data come from a study of CD8+CD57+ T cells in acquired aplastic anemia (dated by TCRdb to the late 2010s). For context, the study as a whole: DNA extracted from sorted CD4+ and CD8+ cells had a mean of roughly 3.3 ug, with a range of about 0.18 to 27.4 ug. CD8+CD57+ expansion was defined as frequency above the mean frequency observed in healthy subjects.

Here is what the overall study found, with its caveats: No significant difference in CD8+ Simpson's diversity was found between patients and healthy controls (P=0.060). Roughly 30 CD8+ CDR3 sequences were shared between patients and controls but appeared highly expressed in patients and within their immunodominant clones.

Patients chosen for sequencing had shown expansion of CD8+CD57+ cells by flow cytometry. Every patient had a diagnosis of severe acquired aplastic anemia based on International Study of Aplastic Anemia and Agranulocytosis and Camitta criteria. No patient had received any therapy when blood was sampled. The study deep-sequenced TCR repertoires of sorted CD4+ and CD8+ blood T cells from severe aplastic anemia patients and healthy subjects. Patients were enrolled under clinicaltrials.gov protocols 00001620, 01623167, 00001397, 00071045, 00081523 and 00961064 in the USA. Ficoll-Paque density gradient centrifugation was used to isolate peripheral blood mononuclear cells. Before DNA extraction, CD4+ and CD8+ T cells were sorted with FACS or magnetic beads. Genomic DNA was used as template for profiling of TCR beta VDJ combinations and CDR3 sequences. An Illumina HiSeq 2000 was used for TCR repertoire sequencing. In the source study's methods: TRBV/TRBJ rearrangement plots, CDR3 size and DJ length profiles, and Simpson's diversity index were used to evaluate the repertoires. The most abundant DNA sequence in the deep sequencing data was taken as the immunodominant clone. CDR3 amino acid sequences were screened for sharing across subjects and compared with published repertoires and the VDJdb database. TCRdb cleaned the public reads at Q25 with fastp, built clones with MiXCR and kept in-frame beta chains. Under each unique CDR3 protein, matching rows form one entry showing the most common genes and DNA. The V and J calls here are based on TCRdb, not the publication. Counted in this sample were 450,000 to 550,000 distinct CDR3 sequences; around 30% of them appeared once. Of the sample, less than 0.85% falls within the top ten clones.

CDR1 GTSNPN and CDR2 SVGIG are derived from the germline V gene (reference sequence). V is reduced by 4 bases and J by 0 bases, leaving a spacing of 18 bases between them. From the cysteine up to the phenylalanine, the CDR3 has a length of 16 residues. Here the CDR3 DNA is all that survives: 48 bases in frame from base 1. Material: sorted CD4+, CD8+, or CD8+CD57+ T cells (not recorded which) from PBMCs. The sequence joins TRBV30 to TRBJ1-2, with TRBD1 tentatively as D gene (5 bases match). The sequence was obtained from a human donor with aplastic anemia. The DNA sequence is given as TGTGCCTGGAAACACGGGGGGGTCCCTCCTAACTATGGCTACACCTTC. This codes for CAWKHGGVPPNYGYTF. The CDR3, completed at both ends by the reference TRBV30 and TRBJ1-2 genes, gives the full variable domain SQTIHQWPATLVQPVGSPLSLECTVEGTSNPNLYWYRQAAGRGLQLLFYSVGIGQISSEVPQNLSASRPQDRQFILSSKKLLLSDSGFYLCAWKHGGVPPNYGYTFGSGTRLTVV.